The 19 T cell receptor beta chains given below trace back to one sample, sequenced in a study of early stage breast cancer tumors. Sequencing used immunoSEQ multiplex PCR; TCRdb keeps in-frame clones, though not all of them. Counted here are about 36,000 clones, approximately 69% occurring once; the ten biggest clones make up roughly 7.4%. The sample consisted of blood. These TCRs come from a person between 55 and 69 years old with breast cancer.

The chain combines TRBV5-4 with TRBJ1-2; no definite D call. V lost 5 bases and J lost 1, with 12 bases in between. The CDR3 consists of 14 residues. Per germline, CDR1 SGHNT and CDR2 YYREEE (reference sequence). For the CDR3, the DNA is TGTGCCAGCAGGCGGGCGGGGATTAACTATGGCTACACCTTC. Protein sequence: CASRRAGINYGYTF. Looking up the rest from reference TRBV5-4 and TRBJ1-2 gives the full variable domain: ETGVTQSPTHLIKTRGQQVTLRCSSQSGHNTVSWYQQALGQGPQFIFQYYREEENGRGNFPPRFSGLQFPNYSSELNVNALELDDSALYLCASRRAGINYGYTFGSGTRLTVV.

This clone is medium-sized within its sample. Other DNA sequences in this sample translate to the same CDR3. This chain connects TRBV19 to TRBJ2-3; 10 bases align to TRBD2. V shed 9 bases and J 5 bases; nucleotides not matched to a gene: 2. This CDR3 contains 12 residues. The V gene's germline CDR1 is LNHDA and CDR2 SQIVND (reference sequence). This chain's CDR3 is CASRLAGDTQYF. The DNA for the CDR3 is TGTGCCAGCCGACTAGCGGGAGATACGCAGTATTTT.

The gene calls are TRBV6-4 and TRBJ2-6; D is unresolved. Deletions cut 7 bases from V and 0 bases from J, with 4 bases between. This CDR3 region has 13 residues. Germline V lookup: CDR1 MRHNA, CDR2 SNTAGT. CDR3 sequence: CASKSSGANVLTF. CDR3 DNA sequence: TGTGCCAGCAAAAGCTCTGGGGCCAACGTCCTGACTTTC.

The chain links TRBV30 to TRBJ1-2, with D unclear. Germline-derived CDR1 and CDR2 are GTSNPN and SVGIG (reference sequence). The CDR3 contains 13 residues. V lost 3 bases to trimming and J lost 3 bases, with 11 bases between them. The CDR3 is CAWSDSSDYGYTF. The CDR3 bases are TGTGCCTGGAGCGATTCGAGTGACTATGGCTACACCTTC.

J is TRBJ1-2 and V is TRBV7-2; 8 positions match TRBD1. J gave up 2 bases and V 1 base, and 0 bases lay outside the gene matches. CDR1 and CDR2 (germline): SGHTA, FQGNSA. The CDR3 loop spans 14 amino acids. The CDR3 region has the DNA TGTGCCAGCAGCTTAGGGACAGGGAACTATGGCTACACCTTC. Translated: CASSLGTGNYGYTF. Supplemented by reference TRBV7-2 and TRBJ1-2, the full variable domain reads GAGVSQSPSNKVTEKGKDVELRCDPISGHTALYWYRQSLGQGLEFLIYFQGNSAPDKSGLPSDRFSAERTGGSVSTLTIQRTQQEDSAVYLCASSLGTGNYGYTFGSGTRLTVV.

This sequence joins TRBV19 and TRBJ1-2; a possible D gene is TRBD1 (5 bases). Per the germline V gene, CDR1 is LNHDA and CDR2 is SQIVND (reference sequence). CDR3 length equals 16 residues. V was trimmed by 5 bases and J by 4 bases, leaving 20 bases between them. The CDR3: CASSPVPRGIGYGYTF. The CDR3 DNA follows: TGTGCCAGTAGTCCTGTCCCAAGGGGAATAGGCTATGGCTACACCTTC.

V usage is TRBV19 and J usage is TRBJ2-1; D possibly corresponds to TRBD2 (6 bases). V lost 5 bases to trimming and J lost 4 bases, with 18 bases between them. Germline values: CDR1 LNHDA, CDR2 SQIVND (reference sequence). CDR3 size: 16 residues. CDR3 region: CASSSRTRDRYNEQFF. CDR3 DNA sequence: TGTGCCAGTAGTTCGAGGACGCGGGATAGATACAATGAGCAGTTCTTC.

By its share, this clone is medium-sized. The chain links TRBV5-4 to TRBJ2-7; maybe TRBD2 (6 bases). Germline loops: CDR1 SGHNT, CDR2 YYREEE (reference sequence). The CDR3 has 15 residues. The ends were cut back, 0 bases at V and 1 base at J, with 11 bases in the middle. Written as DNA, the CDR3 is TGTGCCAGCAGCTTGGGGACGGGGGATTCCTACGAGCAGTACTTC. This gives the protein CASSLGTGDSYEQYF.

The chain has TRBV11-2 and TRBJ2-7; D could derive from TRBD1 or TRBD2 (6 bases each). V lost 0 bases and J lost 2, with 8 bases in between. CDR3 length: 14 amino acids. Germline CDR1 is SGHAT and CDR2 is FQNNGV. The CDR3 DNA reads as TGTGCCAGCAGCTTAGAGGGGGGCCCCTACGAGCAGTACTTC. Its protein product is CASSLEGGPYEQYF.

The V gene is TRBV28, the J gene TRBJ2-7; D uncertain. CDR1 and CDR2 from the germline V gene are MDHEN and SYDVKM. V was clipped by 1 base and J by 2 bases, with 9 bases between them. The CDR3 is made up of 14 amino acids. CDR3 nucleotides: TGTGCCAGCAGTTTATCGGGTAATACCTACGAGCAGTACTTC. It codes for CASSLSGNTYEQYF.

J is TRBJ2-1 and V is TRBV7-9; TRBD2 aligns across 9 bases. Germline V gene sequence: CDR1 SEHNR, CDR2 FQNEAQ (reference sequence). The trim removed 7 bases at V and 5 bases at J, leaving 9 bases unmatched. This CDR3 spans 15 amino acids. DNA for the CDR3: TGTGCCAGCAACAAAGACCTAGCGGGGAACAATGAGCAGTTCTTC. It encodes CASNKDLAGNNEQFF.

This rearrangement joins TRBV5-5 to TRBJ1-2, with no clear D. Per germline, CDR1 SGHKS and CDR2 YYEKEE (reference sequence). V was shortened by 0 bases and J by 6 bases, with 12 bases between the two germline ends. The CDR3 spans 14 residues. The CDR3 DNA follows: TGTGCCAGCAGCTTGGACCAGGCCATGAATGGCTACACCTTC. This sequence encodes CASSLDQAMNGYTF.

The rearrangement uses TRBV2 and TRBJ1-5; unclear D gene. Trimming removed 7 bases from V and 6 bases from J, with 19 bases in between. CDR3 length: 15 residues. Germline lookup yields CDR1 SNHLY and CDR2 FYNNEI. This chain's CDR3 is CASTQSGSNVQPQHF. CDR3 DNA sequence: TGTGCCAGCACTCAATCGGGGTCTAATGTTCAGCCCCAGCATTTT.

The chain uses TRBV7-9 and TRBJ2-7; D possibly uses TRBD1 or TRBD2 (5 bases each). Trimming took 5 bases from V and 5 from J, leaving 19 bases between them. The germline V gene encodes CDR1 SEHNR and CDR2 FQNEAQ (reference sequence). The CDR3 spans 15 residues. CDR3 residues: CASSERLGAGDEQYF. CDR3 bases: TGTGCCAGCAGCGAACGCCTCGGGGCGGGTGACGAGCAGTACTTC.

This clone was seen a handful of times. This chain joins TRBV5-1 and TRBJ2-7; D is possibly TRBD1 (5 bases). Trimming took 1 base from V and 0 from J, leaving 8 bases between them. The CDR3 contains 14 residues. In germline, CDR1 is SGHRS, CDR2 YFSETQ. The CDR3 region is CASSLYDSSYEQYF. The CDR3, as DNA: TGCGCCAGCAGCTTGTACGACAGCTCCTACGAGCAGTACTTC.

The chain carries TRBV29-1 and TRBJ2-3, with D uncertain. V was trimmed by 2 bases and J by 0 bases, leaving 3 bases between them. Per the germline V gene, CDR1 is SQVTM and CDR2 is ANQGSEA. The CDR3 sequence is 12 residues long. The CDR3 DNA sequence: TGCAGCGTTGAAACTAGCACAGATACGCAGTATTTT. It is translated as CSVETSTDTQYF.

This chain joins TRBV11-2 and TRBJ2-2; 9 bases align to TRBD1. Germline CDR1 SGHAT, CDR2 FQNNGV. The V gene end was trimmed by 4 bases and the J gene end by 0 bases; junction bases not matched to a gene: 6. This CDR3 is built from 17 residues. In DNA, the CDR3 is TGTGCCAGCAGCTCAAGACAGGGGGGATCGAACACCGGGGAGCTGTTTTTT. It codes for CASSSRQGGSNTGELFF.

This sequence joins TRBV25-1 and TRBJ1-1; perhaps TRBD1 as D (6 bases). The CDR3 runs to 13 residues. Germline V gene data show CDR1 as MGHDK and CDR2 as SYGVNS. With 5 bases removed from V and 3 bases from J, the gap between germline ends came to 10 bases. CDR3 coding DNA: TGTGCCAGCAGTATGGGGGGGCACACTGAAGCTTTCTTT. It encodes CASSMGGHTEAFF.

Only one count was recorded for this clone. This sequence joins TRBV6-5 and TRBJ2-1; D remains unclear. The CDR3 loop spans 12 amino acids. V lost 5 bases and J lost 7, with 9 bases in between. The V gene's germline CDR1 is MNHEY and CDR2 SVGAGI. The CDR3 is CASSGFRNEQFF. CDR3 DNA sequence: TGTGCCAGCAGTGGGTTCCGGAATGAGCAGTTCTTC.